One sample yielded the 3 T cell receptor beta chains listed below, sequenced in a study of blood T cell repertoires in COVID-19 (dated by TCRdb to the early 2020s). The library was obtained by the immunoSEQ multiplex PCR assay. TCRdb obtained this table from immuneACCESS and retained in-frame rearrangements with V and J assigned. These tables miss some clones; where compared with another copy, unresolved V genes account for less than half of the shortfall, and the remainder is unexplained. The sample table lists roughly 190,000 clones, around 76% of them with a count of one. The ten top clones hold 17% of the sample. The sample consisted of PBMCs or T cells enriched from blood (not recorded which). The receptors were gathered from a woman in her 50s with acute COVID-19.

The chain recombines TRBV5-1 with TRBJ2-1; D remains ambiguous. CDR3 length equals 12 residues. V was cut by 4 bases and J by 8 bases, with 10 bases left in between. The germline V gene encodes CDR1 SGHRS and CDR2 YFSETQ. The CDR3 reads CASSVGFDEQFF. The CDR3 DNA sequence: TGCGCCAGCAGCGTCGGTTTTGATGAGCAGTTCTTC.

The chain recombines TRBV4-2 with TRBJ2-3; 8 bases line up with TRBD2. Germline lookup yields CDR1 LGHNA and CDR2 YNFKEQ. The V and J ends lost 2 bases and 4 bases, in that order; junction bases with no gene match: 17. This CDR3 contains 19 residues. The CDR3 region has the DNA TGTGCCAGCAGCCAATTTCGCGGGGGGCCTGAAACCCCCCCAGATACGCAGTATTTT. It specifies CASSQFRGGPETPPDTQYF.

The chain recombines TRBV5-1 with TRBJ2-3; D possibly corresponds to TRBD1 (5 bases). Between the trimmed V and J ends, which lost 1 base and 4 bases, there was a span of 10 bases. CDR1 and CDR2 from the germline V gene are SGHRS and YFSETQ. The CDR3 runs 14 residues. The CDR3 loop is CASSLSAGSDTQYF. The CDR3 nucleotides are TGCGCCAGCAGCTTGTCGGCAGGGTCAGATACGCAGTATTTT.